These 18 T cell receptor beta chains originate from one sample sequenced in a study of blood T cell repertoires in COVID-19. Assay used: immunoSEQ multiplex PCR; TCRdb lists only in-frame clones, some missing. This table has around 77,000 clones, around 80% appearing once. The material sequenced was peripheral blood. These receptors were taken from a woman of 80 years or more with active or convalescent COVID-19.

This clone was detected a few times. This rearrangement joins TRBV7-9 to TRBJ1-6; D might be TRBD1 (5 bases). Deletions cut 7 bases from V and 8 bases from J, with 15 bases between. Germline values: CDR1 SEHNR, CDR2 FQNEAQ (reference sequence). The CDR3 consists of 14 residues. The CDR3 region is CASMDTGRYSPLHF. The CDR3 DNA reads as TGTGCCAGCATGGATACAGGACGTTATTCACCCCTCCACTTT.

This clone was detected once. The V call is TRBV5-1, the J call TRBJ1-2, with a weak D call TRBD1 (5 bases). The germline CDR1 and CDR2 sequences are SGHRS and YFSETQ. Trimming stripped 2 bases from V and 0 bases from J, with 11 bases between. The CDR3 spans 15 residues. CDR3 residues: CASSFGTPANYGYTF. As DNA, the CDR3 is TGCGCCAGCAGCTTTGGGACTCCAGCTAACTATGGCTACACCTTC.

This chain uses TRBV18 with TRBJ2-6; a possible D gene is TRBD1 (6 bases). The CDR3 runs to 13 residues. Trimming removed 8 bases at V and 1 base at J, with 6 bases between. Germline loops: CDR1 KGHSH, CDR2 LQKENI. The CDR3 DNA follows: TGTGCCAGCAGGGGGTCTGGGGCCAACGTCCTGACTTTC. Translation gives CASRGSGANVLTF.

The chain carries TRBV5-5 and TRBJ2-3; TRBD2 might be the D (6 bases). Germline assignment: CDR1 SGHKS and CDR2 YYEKEE (reference sequence). The CDR3 is 19 amino acids. Deletions cut 4 bases from V and 0 bases from J, with 24 bases between. CDR3 region: CASSPRYAGRTTSTDTQYF. In DNA, the CDR3 is TGTGCCAGCAGCCCCCGGTACGCGGGGAGAACAACTAGCACAGATACGCAGTATTTT. Filled out from reference TRBV5-5 and TRBJ2-3, the complete variable domain reads DAGVTQSPTHLIKTRGQQVTLRCSPISGHKSVSWYQQVLGQGPQFIFQYYEKEERGRGNFPDRFSARQFPNYSSELNVNALLLGDSALYLCASSPRYAGRTTSTDTQYFGPGTRLTVL.

The rearrangement uses TRBV7-2 and TRBJ1-2, with D possibly being TRBD1 (5 bases). Germline CDR1 reads SGHTA; CDR2 reads FQGNSA. The CDR3 runs to 14 residues. V gave up 4 bases and J gave up 2 bases, with 11 bases separating them. CDR3 coding DNA: TGTGCCAGCAGCTCCAGGGTATCGAACTATGGCTACACCTTC. Residues: CASSSRVSNYGYTF.

This clone has a handful of counts. The gene calls are TRBV30 and TRBJ1-5, with D possibly being TRBD1 (6 bases). The CDR3 runs 13 residues. Germline V gene lookup returns CDR1 GTSNPN and CDR2 SVGIG (reference sequence). The V end was cut by 5 bases, the J end by 7 bases, with 15 bases between. CDR3 residues: CAWGEQGNQPQHF. The CDR3 DNA follows: TGTGCCTGGGGGGAACAGGGAAACCAGCCCCAGCATTTT.

The J gene is TRBJ1-1, the V gene TRBV7-6; D gene ambiguous. V shed 1 base and J shed 3 bases, with 12 bases lying between them. This CDR3 comprises 15 residues. Per germline, CDR1 SGHVS and CDR2 FNYEAQ. The CDR3: CASSLGAPLDTEAFF. CDR3 in DNA: TGTGCCAGCAGCTTAGGGGCACCCTTGGACACTGAAGCTTTCTTT.

The CDR3 reads CASRLQGWTNEKLFF. The DNA for the CDR3 is TGTGCCAGCAGGCTACAGGGATGGACTAATGAAAAACTGTTTTTT. The gene calls are TRBV2 and TRBJ1-4; tentatively, D is TRBD1 (6 bases). Germline CDR1 and CDR2: SNHLY and FYNNEI. Trimming cost V 6 bases and J 2 bases, with 13 bases left between them. This CDR3 region has 15 residues.

This chain joins TRBV7-4 and TRBJ1-5; D unresolved. The CDR3 is 11 amino acids. The V end was cut by 6 bases, the J end by 6 bases, with 6 bases between. Germline V lookup: CDR1 SGHVT, CDR2 SQSDAQ. CDR3 amino acids: CASRQRQPQHF. The CDR3 bases are TGTGCCAGCAGGCAGCGTCAGCCCCAGCATTTT.

This sequence joins TRBV4-1 and TRBJ2-3; 13 bases are shared with TRBD2. CDR1 MGHRA and CDR2 YSYEKL come from the germline V gene. With V trimmed by 0 bases and J by 4 bases, 1 base remained unmatched. The CDR3 has 16 amino acids. In DNA form, the CDR3 reads TGCGCCAGCAGCCAAGAAGGACTAGCGGGGGCAGATACGCAGTATTTT. Residues: CASSQEGLAGADTQYF.

By its share, this clone is medium-sized. This chain connects TRBV19 to TRBJ2-4; 8 bases match TRBD1. This CDR3 comprises 19 residues. Germline-derived CDR1 and CDR2 are LNHDA and SQIVND (reference sequence). J gave up 3 bases and V 5 bases, and 18 bases lay outside the gene matches. CDR3 DNA: TGTGCCAGTAGTGCCCGGACCCGCTTGACAGGGGTTGGCAAAAACATTCAGTACTTC. This sequence encodes CASSARTRLTGVGKNIQYF.

The chain is built from TRBV6-5 and TRBJ1-6; tentatively, D is TRBD1 (6 bases). The CDR3 runs to 15 residues. V gave up 6 bases and J gave up 0 bases, with 9 bases separating them. CDR1 is MNHEY, CDR2 SVGAGI, per germline. CDR3 sequence (DNA): TGTGCCAGCAGCCGACAGGCCTCCTATAATTCACCCCTCCACTTT. Protein sequence: CASSRQASYNSPLHF.

The V gene is TRBV7-8, the J gene TRBJ2-2; weak D call: TRBD1 (6 bases). The CDR3 spans 14 residues. CDR1 SGHVS and CDR2 FQNEAQ come from the germline V gene. Trimming left V 5 bases short and J 7 bases short, with 14 bases between. CDR3 nucleotides: TGTGCCAGCAGCAGGACAGAAAGTATCGGGGAGCTGTTTTTT. Translated: CASSRTESIGELFF. Filled out from reference TRBV7-8 and TRBJ2-2, the complete variable domain reads GAGVSQSPRYKVAKRGQDVALRCDPISGHVSLFWYQQALGQGPEFLTYFQNEAQLDKSGLPSDRFFAERPEGSVSTLKIQRTQQEDSAVYLCASSRTESIGELFFGEGSRLTVL.

This chain joins TRBV30 and TRBJ2-3; D remains unclear. From germline, CDR1 is GTSNPN and CDR2 SVGIG (reference sequence). The CDR3 length is 14 residues. The ends were cut back, 4 bases at V and 0 bases at J, with 11 bases in the middle. The CDR3 loop is CAWKLLTSTDTQYF. CDR3 DNA sequence: TGTGCCTGGAAACTCTTAACTAGCACAGATACGCAGTATTTT. The full variable domain, in which reference TRBV30 and TRBJ2-3 provide the parts outside the CDR3, is SQTIHQWPATLVQPVGSPLSLECTVEGTSNPNLYWYRQAAGRGLQLLFYSVGIGQISSEVPQNLSASRPQDRQFILSSKKLLLSDSGFYLCAWKLLTSTDTQYFGPGTRLTVL.

This clone occurred a few times. V is TRBV5-4 and J is TRBJ1-6; D possibly corresponds to TRBD1 (5 bases). V dropped 0 bases and J dropped 9 bases, with 7 bases sitting between them. CDR1 and CDR2 (germline): SGHNT, YYREEE (reference sequence). The CDR3 is 13 amino acids. CDR3 amino acids: CASSLDQGSPLHF. CDR3 sequence (DNA): TGTGCCAGCAGCTTGGATCAGGGTTCACCCCTCCACTTT.

The V call is TRBV20-1, the J call TRBJ1-1, with a weak D call TRBD1 (5 bases). The length of the CDR3 is 14 residues. With 3 bases removed from V and 4 bases from J, the gap between germline ends came to 15 bases. CDR1 is DFQATT and CDR2 is SNEGSKA in the germline V gene (reference sequence). The CDR3 DNA sequence: TGCAGTGCTAGTGGGGGGAGGCTGGGCACTGAAGCTTTCTTT. Translated: CSASGGRLGTEAFF.

CDR3: CASSLGLAGGRTDTQYF. CDR3 DNA sequence: TGTGCCAGCAGCTTAGGGCTAGCGGGGGGCCGCACAGATACGCAGTATTTT. The rearrangement joins TRBV7-3 to TRBJ2-3; 11 nucleotides align to TRBD2. Germline CDR1 and CDR2: SGHTA and FQGTGA. The CDR3 runs to 17 residues. V gave up 2 bases and J gave up 1 base; unmatched junction bases: 5.

Written as DNA, the CDR3 is TGTGCCAGCAGCTCCCGGACTGAAACCGGGGAGCTGTTTTTT. Its translation: CASSSRTETGELFF. This chain links TRBV7-9 with TRBJ2-2, with D maybe TRBD2 (5 bases). Trimming removed 4 bases from V and 5 bases from J, with 11 bases in between. Germline values: CDR1 SEHNR, CDR2 FQNEAQ (reference sequence). The CDR3 contains 14 residues.